Below are 26 T cell receptor beta chains sequenced from a single sample in a study of response to subunit inactivated influenza vaccine. MiXCR, run by TCRdb on the RT-PCR reads, gives a single entry per CDR3 protein. The sample consists of about 190,000 distinct CDR3 sequences, approximately 15% of them appearing once. Sequenced here: CD8+ T cells sorted from PBMCs, sampled less than 6 days after vaccination. Receptors were obtained from a man aged 50 to 59 who received an inactivated influenza vaccine.

This clonotype was seen ten or more times. The genes are TRBV2 and TRBJ2-1; 8 nucleotides agree with TRBD2. The germline gives CDR1 SNHLY, CDR2 FYNNEI. V lost 4 bases, J lost 2 bases, and 1 base stayed unmatched. The CDR3 covers 14 residues. In DNA form, the CDR3 reads TGTGCCAGCAGTGTGACTAGCGCCTACAATGAGCAGTTCTTC. Translated: CASSVTSAYNEQFF.

The table lists this clonotype with a few counts. In nucleotides, the CDR3 is TGTGCCAGCAGTCTAGGAGGGGTGGACACTGAAGCTTTCTTT. It translates to CASSLGGVDTEAFF. The J gene is TRBJ1-1, the V gene TRBV27; perhaps TRBD1 as D (5 bases). The V end lost 5 bases, the J end lost 3 bases, and 13 bases lay between the germline ends. The V gene's germline CDR1 is MNHEY and CDR2 SMNVEV (reference sequence). This CDR3 is 14 amino acids long.

The CDR3 DNA reads TGTGCCAGCAGCCGGCAGTTTGCCGAGGTTAACACCGGGGAGCTGTTTTTT. It codes for CASSRQFAEVNTGELFF. The chain uses TRBV6-1 and TRBJ2-2, with no clear D. CDR3 length: 17 residues. Trimming stripped 6 bases from V and 2 bases from J, with 19 bases between. Germline V lookup: CDR1 MNHNS, CDR2 SASEGT.

The chain combines TRBV7-6 with TRBJ2-1; no clear D gene. Germline values: CDR1 SGHVS, CDR2 FNYEAQ. This CDR3 region has 17 residues. V lost 4 bases, J lost 9 bases, and 25 bases lay in between. CDR3 protein: CASSYSPESEFAAEQFF. In DNA, the CDR3 is TGTGCCAGCAGCTACTCTCCCGAAAGCGAGTTTGCGGCTGAGCAGTTCTTC.

At least ten counts were recorded for this clonotype. The V call is TRBV15, the J call TRBJ2-1; D possibly corresponds to TRBD1 (5 bases). The CDR3 consists of 15 residues. Germline CDR1 LNHNV, CDR2 YYDKDF (reference sequence). V dropped 5 bases and J dropped 0 bases, with 11 bases sitting between them. CDR3 bases: TGTGCCACCAGCCCCGGCAGGGCCTCCTACAATGAGCAGTTCTTC. Translated: CATSPGRASYNEQFF.

This clonotype was detected only a few times. V is TRBV4-1 and J is TRBJ2-2, with D maybe TRBD1 (6 bases). CDR1 is MGHRA and CDR2 is YSYEKL in the germline V gene. CDR3 size: 16 residues. The V end lost 4 bases, the J end lost 5 bases, and 17 bases lay between the germline ends. DNA for the CDR3: TGCGCCAGCAGCCTTAGGGGGACCGAGGGTACCGGGGAGCTGTTTTTT. This translates into CASSLRGTEGTGELFF.

The V call is TRBV12-3 or TRBV12-4, the J call TRBJ1-5; D unresolved. Deletions cut 1 base from V and 8 bases from J, with 9 bases between. The CDR3 loop spans 13 amino acids. The CDR3 bases are TGTGCCAGCAGTTTAGGAGGGTCTGAGCCCCAGCATTTT. This gives the protein CASSLGGSEPQHF.

V usage is TRBV2 and J usage is TRBJ1-1; 7 nucleotides align to TRBD1. The germline V gene has CDR1 SNHLY and CDR2 FYNNEI. The V segment lost 4 bases and the J segment 0 bases; nucleotides outside the gene matches: 8. The CDR3 contains 16 residues. CDR3 sequence (DNA): TGTGCCAGCAGTGGAGACCCCGACAGGGTGAACACTGAAGCTTTCTTT. Translation: CASSGDPDRVNTEAFF.

This chain connects TRBV19 to TRBJ2-5, with 14 bases lining up with TRBD2. This CDR3 region has 14 residues. V was clipped by 4 bases and J by 9 bases; unmatched bases: 4. In germline, CDR1 is LNHDA, CDR2 SQIVND (reference sequence). CDR3 residues: CASSTGLAGVAQYF. In DNA, the CDR3 is TGTGCCAGTAGTACGGGACTAGCGGGAGTGGCCCAGTACTTC. The full variable domain, with the rest looked up from reference TRBV19 and TRBJ2-5, is DGGITQSPKYLFRKEGQNVTLSCEQNLNHDAMYWYRQDPGQGLRLIYYSQIVNDFQKGDIAEGYSVSREKKESFPLTVTSAQKNPTAFYLCASSTGLAGVAQYFGPGTRLLVL.

The J gene is TRBJ2-6, the V gene TRBV12-3 or TRBV12-4; D not resolved. There are 16 residues in the CDR3. V dropped 3 bases and J dropped 0 bases, with 9 bases sitting between them. The CDR3 DNA follows: TGTGCCAGCAGTTTCCTGCTGAGCTCTGGGGCCAACGTCCTGACTTTC. The encoded protein is CASSFLLSSGANVLTF.

J is TRBJ2-1 and V is TRBV12-3 or TRBV12-4; no clear D gene. The CDR3 has 12 amino acids. V lost 4 bases, J lost 12 bases, and 13 bases lay in between. CDR3 region: CASSSRPAVQFF. CDR3 sequence (DNA): TGTGCCAGCAGTTCCCGTCCGGCCGTGCAGTTCTTC.

This clonotype has ten or more counts. The chain joins TRBV15 to TRBJ1-5; possibly TRBD1 for D (6 bases). The ends were cut back, 7 bases at V and 2 bases at J, with 15 bases in the middle. CDR3 length: 15 residues. Germline V lookup: CDR1 LNHNV, CDR2 YYDKDF (reference sequence). In nucleotides, the CDR3 is TGTGCCACCAAATCGGGCAGGGGAGGCAATCAGCCCCAGCATTTT. Protein sequence: CATKSGRGGNQPQHF.

This clonotype showed up many times. The chain carries TRBV2 and TRBJ1-4; D not resolved. Germline V CDR1 and CDR2: SNHLY, FYNNEI. V shed 7 bases and J shed 0 bases, with 18 bases lying between them. This CDR3 is built from 17 residues. The DNA for the CDR3 is TGTGCCAGCAAGCCCCCCGCCAGCGAGACAACTAATGAAAAACTGTTTTTT. This codes for CASKPPASETTNEKLFF. The full variable domain, its missing parts supplied by reference TRBV2 and TRBJ1-4, is EPEVTQTPSHQVTQMGQEVILRCVPISNHLYFYWYRQILGQKVEFLVSFYNNEISEKSEIFDDQFSVERPDGSNFTLKIRSTKLEDSAMYFCASKPPASETTNEKLFFGSGTQLSVL.

V gene TRBV5-1 combines with J gene TRBJ1-2; D remains unclear. The CDR3 loop spans 11 amino acids. The V end lost 3 bases, the J end lost 8 bases, and 8 bases lay between the germline ends. The germline V gene has CDR1 SGHRS and CDR2 YFSETQ. The CDR3 region has the DNA TGCGCCAGCAGCTCCGAGAAGGGCTACACCTTC. It encodes CASSSEKGYTF. The full variable domain, its missing parts supplied by reference TRBV5-1 and TRBJ1-2, is KAGVTQTPRYLIKTRGQQVTLSCSPISGHRSVSWYQQTPGQGLQFLFEYFSETQRNKGNFPGRFSGRQFSNSRSEMNVSTLELGDSALYLCASSSEKGYTFGSGTRLTVV.

This clonotype was counted a few times. The V gene is TRBV6-5, the J gene TRBJ2-7; possible D gene TRBD1, 6 bases. The CDR3 totals 14 residues. V was shortened by 0 bases and J by 2 bases, with 8 bases between the two germline ends. Germline assignment: CDR1 MNHEY and CDR2 SVGAGI. In nucleotides, the CDR3 is TGTGCCAGCAGTTACTCGAACAGGGCCTACGAGCAGTACTTC. Its translation is CASSYSNRAYEQYF.

The chain joins TRBV10-3 to TRBJ1-2; TRBD1 agrees at 8 bases. This CDR3 region has 13 residues. V lost 2 bases, J lost 8 bases, and 4 bases stayed unmatched. CDR1 ENHRY and CDR2 SYGVKD come from the germline V gene. The CDR3 protein is CAISERQGMGYTF. The CDR3 region has the DNA TGTGCCATCAGTGAGAGACAGGGGATGGGCTACACCTTC.

Only a few counts were recorded for this clonotype. V is TRBV27 and J is TRBJ2-7; the D call may be TRBD1 or TRBD2 (5 bases each). The CDR3 extends over 15 amino acids. Trimming stripped 2 bases from V and 4 bases from J, with 15 bases between. Germline loops: CDR1 MNHEY, CDR2 SMNVEV (reference sequence). CDR3 bases: TGTGCCAGCAGTTTACGGGCCACGGGGCATTACGAGCAGTACTTC. Translated: CASSLRATGHYEQYF.

V usage is TRBV29-1 and J usage is TRBJ2-7, with TRBD1 identical over 9 bases. Germline CDR1 reads SQVTM; CDR2 reads ANQGSEA. With V trimmed by 7 bases and J by 1 base, 2 bases remained unmatched. The CDR3 is made up of 12 amino acids. CDR3 nucleotides: TGCAGCGCAGGGACAGGGTCCTACGAGCAGTACTTC. Its translation: CSAGTGSYEQYF.

The genes are TRBV6-1 and TRBJ2-5, with D hard to call. This CDR3 has 12 amino acids. Trimming shortened V by 8 bases and J by 5 bases, and 12 bases separated the two germline ends. From germline, CDR1 is MNHNS and CDR2 SASEGT. The CDR3 DNA reads TGTGCCAGCTCTTGGGCCGGGGAGACCCAGTACTTC. Encoded protein: CASSWAGETQYF.

The V gene is TRBV5-1, the J gene TRBJ2-7; D is unresolved. Germline V CDR1 and CDR2: SGHRS, YFSETQ. V was shortened by 1 base and J by 7 bases, with 15 bases between the two germline ends. This CDR3 is built from 14 residues. The DNA for the CDR3 is TGCGCCAGCAGCTTGACGCCGGACCTAAGGGAGCAGTACTTC. Encoded protein: CASSLTPDLREQYF. Full variable domain (missing parts from reference TRBV5-1 and TRBJ2-7): KAGVTQTPRYLIKTRGQQVTLSCSPISGHRSVSWYQQTPGQGLQFLFEYFSETQRNKGNFPGRFSGRQFSNSRSEMNVSTLELGDSALYLCASSLTPDLREQYFGPGTRLTVT.

The rearrangement links TRBV27 to TRBJ1-1; 10 bases agree with TRBD1. Germline lookup yields CDR1 MNHEY and CDR2 SMNVEV (reference sequence). The J segment lost 3 bases and the V segment lost 5 bases, leaving 6 bases of the junction unmatched. The CDR3 is 15 amino acids. The CDR3 spells CASSATTGGYTEAFF. CDR3 DNA sequence: TGTGCCAGCAGTGCCACGACAGGGGGCTACACTGAAGCTTTCTTT.

This clonotype was detected a few times. The chain joins TRBV20-1 to TRBJ2-7, with TRBD2 identical over 11 bases. This CDR3 is 15 amino acids long. CDR1 and CDR2 (germline): DFQATT, SNEGSKA (reference sequence). After removal of 2 bases from V and 6 bases from J, the junction contained 9 bases not matched to a gene. The DNA of the CDR3 is TGCAGTGCTAGAACTAGCGGGAGCCTCCCCCCCGAGCAGTACTTC. Amino acid sequence: CSARTSGSLPPEQYF.

There are many counts of this clonotype. J is TRBJ2-1 and V is TRBV11-2; TRBD2 agrees at 9 bases. V was pared by 5 bases and J by 3 bases, with 14 bases of the junction left unmatched. The CDR3 spans 18 residues. Germline lookup yields CDR1 SGHAT and CDR2 FQNNGV. Here the CDR3 DNA reads TGTGCCAGCAGCCCCGGTGTTGGAAGCGGGGGGTACTACAATGAGCAGTTCTTC. Residues: CASSPGVGSGGYYNEQFF.

The chain couples TRBV3-1 to TRBJ2-3, with D possibly matching TRBD1 (5 bases). Germline loops: CDR1 LGHDT, CDR2 YNNKEL (reference sequence). The length of the CDR3 is 15 residues. Trimming removed 0 bases at V and 3 bases at J, with 10 bases between. In DNA form, the CDR3 reads TGTGCCAGCAGCCAAGATGGGTCAGGGACAGATACGCAGTATTTT. Residues: CASSQDGSGTDTQYF.

The chain couples TRBV11-2 to TRBJ2-3; D might be TRBD2 (5 bases). The V gene's germline CDR1 is SGHAT and CDR2 FQNNGV. The V end was cut by 2 bases, the J end by 0 bases, with 12 bases between. The CDR3 sequence is 16 residues long. CDR3 DNA: TGTGCCAGCAGCTTATCGGGGTCGCTTAGCACAGATACGCAGTATTTT. Its translation: CASSLSGSLSTDTQYF.

About this clonotype itself: This clone may be a read error of a much larger clone one base away. The V gene is TRBV24-1, the J gene TRBJ2-3; the D gene is possibly TRBD2 (5 bases). The CDR3 contains 16 residues. V lost 1 base and J lost 3, with 13 bases in between. CDR1 and CDR2 from the germline V gene are KGHDR and SFDVKD. This chain's CDR3 is CATSDFPAVSTDTQYF. The CDR3 DNA reads TGTGCCACCAGTGATTTCCCAGCGGTTTCAACAGATACGCAGTATTTT.